These T cell receptor beta chains were read from a single sample in a study of T cell responses to AZD1222 COVID-19 vaccine. Assay: immunoSEQ multiplex PCR; the TCRdb copy retains only in-frame clones and omits some. This sample has some 100,000 clones, with around 90% found just once. The material was peripheral blood, obtained on day 0 of AZD1222 vaccination. The source of these receptors is an adult in good health. Each CDR3 is given with its conserved first and last residue. A D gene is named only where the DNA matches it firmly. A row's size may be missing; if present it is once, few, many or a size class.

j_call d_call v_call clone_size cdr3_nt cdr3_aa
TRBJ2-7 - TRBV18 - TGTGCCAGCTCACCGGACAGTAGCGTTCTCTACGAGCAGTACTTC CASSPDSSVLYEQYF
TRBJ2-7 - TRBV9 - TGTGCCAGCAGCGAAGGGGGGGCGAGCTCCTACGAGCAGTACTTC CASSEGGASSYEQYF
TRBJ2-5 - TRBV9 - TGTGCCAGCAGCGTGGGAACAGGCCTAGCGCCACAAGAGACCCAGTACTTC CASSVGTGLAPQETQYF
TRBJ2-7 - TRBV19 - TGTGCCAGTAGTATAGCGTGGGGGCTAAACAACGAGCAGTACTTC CASSIAWGLNNEQYF
TRBJ1-1 - TRBV28 once TGTGCCAGCAGTTTAAGGGCAGGAGGGACTGAAGCTTTCTTT CASSLRAGGTEAFF
TRBJ1-3 - TRBV5-6 - TGTGCCAGCAGCCCAATGGGACCGGACCTGGGGGAAAACACCATATATTTT CASSPMGPDLGENTIYF
TRBJ1-1 - TRBV13 - TGTGCCAGCAGCTTAAAAACAGGGATCGCGACTGAAGCTTTCTTT CASSLKTGIATEAFF
TRBJ1-1 - TRBV6-5 - TGTGCCAGCAGCCTGACACCGTTCATGAACACTGAAGCTTTCTTT CASSLTPFMNTEAFF
TRBJ2-3 - TRBV15 - TGTGCCACCAGCGGAACGACAGGAGAGGTTGATACGCAGTATTTT CATSGTTGEVDTQYF
TRBJ1-2 TRBD1 TRBV3-1/TRBV3-2 - TGTGCCAGCAGCCAAGAGTGGGACAGGGATGGCTACACCTTC CASSQEWDRDGYTF
TRBJ1-3 - TRBV19 - TGTGCCAGTAGCCTCCTTCTGGACAGCTCTGGAAACACCATATATTTT CASSLLLDSSGNTIYF
TRBJ1-6 - TRBV6-5 - TGTGCCAGCAGTTTTAGGCCAGGGGAAAATTCACCCCTCCACTTT CASSFRPGENSPLHF
TRBJ1-6 - TRBV27 few TGTGCCAGCAGTTTATTAGGGGTGGGATTGGGTTATAATTCACCCCTCCACTTT CASSLLGVGLGYNSPLHF
TRBJ1-1 - TRBV18 - TGTGCCAGCTCACCAGGTCCCACTGAAGCTTTCTTT CASSPGPTEAFF
TRBJ2-1 - TRBV23-1 once TGCGCCAGCAGGCCGAAAGGCTACGATGAGCAGTTCTTC CASRPKGYDEQFF
TRBJ2-7 TRBD2 TRBV6-5 - TGTGCCAGCAGACGGGACTATATCTACGAGCAGTACTTC CASRRDYIYEQYF
TRBJ1-4 - TRBV4-1 few TGCGCCAGCAGCCAGTACGGGGGCGCTACTGGAGAAAAACTGTTTTTT CASSQYGGATGEKLFF
TRBJ1-1 - TRBV18 once TGTGCCAGCTCACCGGGGGAGTCTGAAGCTTTCTTT CASSPGESEAFF
TRBJ1-5 - TRBV7-2 - TGTGCCAGCAGCTTCGGCAGAGTCAATCAGCCCCAGCATTTT CASSFGRVNQPQHF
TRBJ1-2 - TRBV11-2 many TGTGCCAGCAGTTCCCCCGGCCGGAGGATCTATGGCTACACCTTC CASSSPGRRIYGYTF
TRBJ1-1 - TRBV9 - TGTGCCAGCAGCGTAAACCCACTTCAGAACACTGAAGCTTTCTTT CASSVNPLQNTEAFF
TRBJ2-2 TRBD1 TRBV28 - TGTGCCAGCAGGATGGGACAGACAGACACCGGGGAGCTGTTTTTT CASRMGQTDTGELFF
TRBJ2-7 TRBD2 TRBV28 once TGTGCCAGCAACGGGGCAGCGGGGGCCTACGAGCAGTACTTC CASNGAAGAYEQYF
TRBJ1-2 - TRBV5-4 - TGTGCCAGCAGCTTGGGGGCGGACGGGTACAACGACGGCTACACCTTC CASSLGADGYNDGYTF
TRBJ2-1 - TRBV7-9 few TGTGCCAGCAGCTCAGTATATTTCCTTTCCCATGAGCAGTTCTTC CASSSVYFLSHEQFF
TRBJ1-1 - TRBV29-1 - TGCAGCGTTGAGGGTAACACTGAAGCTTTCTTT CSVEGNTEAFF
TRBJ2-3 - TRBV15 - TGTGCCACCAGCGGAGATACGCAGTATTTT CATSGDTQYF
TRBJ2-5 - TRBV9 - TGTGCCAGCAGCGTAGCCACCACGAGTGGGGAGACCCAGTACTTC CASSVATTSGETQYF
TRBJ2-3 TRBD2 TRBV18 - TGTGCCAGCTCACCCCCGGGACTAGCGATAGATACGCAGTATTTT CASSPPGLAIDTQYF
TRBJ1-2 - TRBV6-5 - TGTGCCAGCACAGACACCCCTGCTGGCTACACCTTC CASTDTPAGYTF
TRBJ2-1 - TRBV6-1 - TGTGCCAGCAGTGATCTGGGGGGCAGTACGTCTGAGCAGTTCTTC CASSDLGGSTSEQFF
TRBJ1-3 - TRBV7-2 - TGTGCCAGCAGCCAAGGACAGAACTCTGGAAACACCATATATTTT CASSQGQNSGNTIYF
TRBJ2-1 TRBD2 TRBV5-6 once TGTGCCAGCAGCTTGGGACTAGCGGGAGGTGAGCAGTTCTTC CASSLGLAGGEQFF
TRBJ1-2 - TRBV29-1 - TGCAGCGTTGAAGAAGCTGCGCATAACTATGGCTACACCTTC CSVEEAAHNYGYTF
TRBJ1-5 - TRBV27 - TGTGCCAGCAGTTTAAATGGCGGGGGGCTTAGGCCCCAGCATTTT CASSLNGGGLRPQHF
TRBJ2-5 TRBD1 TRBV5-8 - TGTGCCAGCAGCTCGACAGGGGCAGTCCAAGAGACCCAGTACTTC CASSSTGAVQETQYF
TRBJ1-1 TRBD1 TRBV7-9 - TGTGCCAGCAGCTTAGTCGGGACAGGGTGGACTGAAGCTTTCTTT CASSLVGTGWTEAFF
TRBJ2-7 TRBD2 TRBV7-9 few TGTGCCAGCAGCCTAGCGGGAGGGATCCACGAGCAGTACTTC CASSLAGGIHEQYF
TRBJ2-7 TRBD2 TRBV6-2/TRBV6-3 - TGTGCCAGCAGTCTAGCGGGAGTAGGCAACGAGCAGTACTTC CASSLAGVGNEQYF
TRBJ1-1 - TRBV21-1 - TGTGCCAGCAGCAACCGAGGGTTGGGGAACACTGAAGCTTTCTTT CASSNRGLGNTEAFF
TRBJ1-2 - TRBV3-1/TRBV3-2 - TGTGCCAGCAGCCCCCCGTTGGGGCCCTATGGCTACACCTTC CASSPPLGPYGYTF
TRBJ2-3 - TRBV27 - TGTGCCAGCAGTAGCCCTGGACCCAAATACACAGATACGCAGTATTTT CASSSPGPKYTDTQYF
TRBJ2-1 TRBD1 TRBV10-3 - TGTGCCATCAGTGAAACTTCAGGACAGGGGATTCTGTTCTTC CAISETSGQGILFF
TRBJ2-7 TRBD2 TRBV11-2 - TGTGCCAGCAGCTTAGGGGGGACTAGCGGGAATCATTACGAGCAGTACTTC CASSLGGTSGNHYEQYF
TRBJ2-4 TRBD2 TRBV18 - TGTGCCAGCTCACCACCGGTCGCACTAGCGGGAGCCAAAAACATTCAGTACTTC CASSPPVALAGAKNIQYF
TRBJ2-1 TRBD2 TRBV3-1/TRBV3-2 - TGTGCCAGCAGCCCTGGACTAGCGGGAAAGGAAAATGAGCAGTTCTTC CASSPGLAGKENEQFF
TRBJ1-1 - TRBV2 - TGTGCTTTATTGGACAGAGTGAACACTGAAGCTTTCTTT CALLDRVNTEAFF
TRBJ1-4 - TRBV19 - TGTGCCAGTAGTGCGACCCAACCCGGGGCTGAAAAACTGTTTTTT CASSATQPGAEKLFF
TRBJ1-6 - TRBV9 - TGTGCCAGCAGCCCCCCGTCGGATGATCTCCTCCACTTT CASSPPSDDLLHF
TRBJ2-5 - TRBV7-9 - TGTGCCAGCAGCTTAGAGTTCACCGCCAACTTC CASSLEFTANF
TRBJ2-2 TRBD2 TRBV25-1 - TGTGCCTGTGGACTAGCGGGAGGGACCGGGGAGCTGTTTTTT CACGLAGGTGELFF
TRBJ2-3 TRBD2 TRBV11-3 - TGTGCCAGCAGCTTAGAAAGACCCGGACTAGCGGGAAGGGGTGGGTCAGATACGCAGTATTTT CASSLERPGLAGRGGSDTQYF
TRBJ2-7 TRBD2 TRBV7-8 - TGTGCCAGCAGCTTTTTAGCGGGAGCGGACGAGCAGTACTTC CASSFLAGADEQYF
TRBJ2-3 - TRBV28 once TGTGCCAGCAGTACGGGGAACACAGATACGCAGTATTTT CASSTGNTDTQYF
TRBJ1-5 TRBD1 TRBV4-1 - TGCGCCAGCAGCCAAAACCCGACAGGGCAGAATCAGCCCCAGCATTTT CASSQNPTGQNQPQHF